This is a list of T cell receptor beta chains from one sample in a study of T-cell memory formation after mild COVID-19. TCRdb re-analysed the 5' RACE reads in MiXCR, keeping a single row per CDR3 protein. The sample records about 390,000 distinct CDR3 sequences, about a sixth being singletons. The specimen sequenced was PBMCs or a T cell subset sorted from them (not recorded which). These TCRs come from a man younger than 30 who had mild COVID-19 (a few samples of this study predate the infection). Cell type and time point are not known. Each CDR3 is given with its conserved first and last residue. The order of the fields is D gene, clone size, J gene, V gene, CDR3 protein, CDR3 DNA. A D gene is named only where the DNA matches it firmly. Expanded clones are given a class, and other clones once, few, many or no size at all.

>-|few|TRBJ1-6|TRBV10-2
CASTEQGPYNSPLHF
TGCGCCAGCACAGAACAGGGACCCTATAATTCACCCCTCCACTTT
>-|-|TRBJ1-3|TRBV5-1
CASRSGYSGNTIYF
TGCGCCAGCAGAAGCGGCTACTCTGGAAACACCATATATTTT
>TRBD1|many|TRBJ2-5|TRBV6-4
CASSDGTGGRETQYF
TGTGCCAGCAGTGATGGGACAGGGGGCCGAGAGACCCAGTACTTC
>-|few|TRBJ1-3|TRBV10-3
CAISEPTGRISGNTIYF
TGTGCCATCAGTGAGCCAACGGGACGGATCTCTGGAAACACCATATATTTT
>TRBD2|-|TRBJ2-5|TRBV5-1
CASSGGTSVEETQYF
TGCGCCAGCAGCGGGGGGACTAGCGTTGAAGAGACCCAGTACTTC
>-|-|TRBJ2-3|TRBV7-9
CASSKGDPWGHDTQYF
TGTGCCAGCAGCAAGGGGGACCCCTGGGGACATGATACGCAGTATTTT
>-|many|TRBJ1-2|TRBV21-1
CASSEADGYTF
TGTGCCAGCAGCGAGGCCGATGGCTACACCTTC
>TRBD2|many|TRBJ2-5|TRBV5-1
CASTSPGGLAGSETQYF
TGCGCCAGCACCTCCCCCGGGGGACTAGCGGGGTCGGAGACCCAGTACTTC
>TRBD1|-|TRBJ1-2|TRBV6-6
CASSYPDRDYGYTF
TGTGCCAGCAGTTACCCGGACAGGGACTATGGCTACACCTTC
>-|few|TRBJ1-1|TRBV7-9
CASSDIRTVNTEAFF
TGTGCCAGCAGCGACATACGGACAGTGAACACTGAAGCTTTCTTT
>-|-|TRBJ2-5|TRBV5-1
CASSFTPGETQYF
TGCGCCAGCAGTTTTACCCCTGGGGAGACCCAGTACTTC
>TRBD1|few|TRBJ1-2|TRBV2
CASRPETGDYTF
TGTGCCAGCAGACCCGAAACAGGGGACTACACCTTC
>-|-|TRBJ2-7|TRBV20-1
CSAETSSDYEQYF
TGCAGTGCTGAGACTAGTTCTGACTACGAGCAGTACTTC
>-|many|TRBJ2-3|TRBV5-1
CASSRISSTDTQYF
TGCGCCAGCAGCAGAATATCTAGCACAGATACGCAGTATTTT
>TRBD1|-|TRBJ1-4|TRBV20-1
CSARAGQSVEKLFF
TGCAGTGCTAGAGCGGGACAGAGCGTGGAAAAACTGTTTTTT
>TRBD1|-|TRBJ1-2|TRBV7-9
CASSFRDRGGGYTF
TGTGCCAGCAGCTTCCGGGACAGGGGAGGCGGCTACACCTTC
>-|-|TRBJ1-1|TRBV7-2
CASSLVPTVNTEAFF
TGTGCCAGCAGCTTAGTCCCTACGGTGAACACTGAAGCTTTCTTT
>-|-|TRBJ2-7|TRBV29-1
CSVEESNLEQYF
TGCAGCGTTGAGGAGAGCAACCTGGAGCAGTACTTC
>-|-|TRBJ1-2|TRBV18
CASSPPTAVDSGYYGYTF
TGTGCCAGCTCACCACCCACCGCGGTTGACTCAGGGTACTATGGCTACACCTTC
>-|-|TRBJ2-7|TRBV20-1
CSASGTLTYEQYF
TGCAGTGCAAGTGGGACTTTAACCTACGAGCAGTACTTC
>-|-|TRBJ2-7|TRBV7-3
CASSLTFAPKTYEQYF
TGTGCCAGCAGCTTAACGTTCGCACCTAAGACCTACGAGCAGTACTTC
>-|few|TRBJ2-2|TRBV7-2
CASSLAKTWDYTGELFF
TGTGCCAGCAGCTTAGCCAAGACGTGGGACTACACCGGGGAGCTGTTTTTT
>-|few|TRBJ2-5|TRBV20-1
CSARVLGYETQYF
TGCAGTGCTAGAGTATTAGGGTACGAGACCCAGTACTTC
>-|-|TRBJ1-1|TRBV7-2
CASSGRGGEWTEAFF
TGTGCCAGCAGCGGCCGGGGGGGTGAATGGACTGAAGCTTTCTTT
>-|-|TRBJ2-1|TRBV4-2
CASSQDYRVGYNEQFF
TGTGCCAGCAGCCAAGACTACAGGGTAGGCTACAATGAGCAGTTCTTC
>-|few|TRBJ2-2|TRBV6-5
CASSYSSGNTGELFF
TGTGCCAGCAGTTACTCGTCTGGGAACACCGGGGAGCTGTTTTTT
>TRBD2|few|TRBJ2-1|TRBV7-8
CASSPTSGAYNEQFF
TGTGCCAGCAGCCCGACTAGCGGAGCCTACAATGAGCAGTTCTTC
>-|few|TRBJ2-1|TRBV7-2
CASSLAPGAGNEQFF
TGTGCCAGCAGCTTAGCGCCCGGGGCCGGCAATGAGCAGTTCTTC
>-|-|TRBJ1-6|TRBV7-2
CASSSPDRQNSPLHF
TGTGCCAGCAGCTCCCCGGACAGACAAAATTCACCCCTCCACTTT
>-|few|TRBJ1-1|TRBV29-1
CSVGRPAGGEAFF
TGCAGCGTCGGACGTCCGGCAGGAGGTGAAGCTTTCTTT
>TRBD1|-|TRBJ1-6|TRBV4-3
CASRTGVSSYNSPLHF
TGCGCCAGCAGAACAGGGGTAAGCTCCTATAATTCACCCCTCCACTTT
>-|-|TRBJ2-3|TRBV5-4
CASSLARGRGADTQYF
TGTGCCAGCAGCTTGGCCAGAGGCAGGGGCGCAGATACGCAGTATTTT
>-|-|TRBJ2-3|TRBV7-9
CASSELGRGQADTQYF
TGTGCCAGCAGCGAACTAGGGCGGGGTCAGGCAGATACGCAGTATTTT
>-|many|TRBJ2-2|TRBV5-1
CASSLQDLNTGELFF
TGCGCCAGCAGCTTGCAGGACCTCAACACCGGGGAGCTGTTTTTT
>TRBD1|-|TRBJ2-7|TRBV6-5
CASSLTGTGFREQYF
TGTGCCAGCAGCCTGACCGGGACAGGGTTCCGCGAGCAGTACTTC
>-|-|TRBJ1-1|TRBV12-3/TRBV12-4
CASKDGGTEAFF
TGTGCCAGCAAAGACGGAGGCACTGAAGCTTTCTTT
>TRBD1|few|TRBJ2-1|TRBV20-1
CSAISRGQERQFF
TGCAGTGCTATATCCAGGGGGCAGGAACGGCAGTTCTTC
>-|few|TRBJ2-3|TRBV6-1
CASSERERETDTQYF
TGTGCCAGCAGTGAACGGGAAAGGGAGACAGATACGCAGTATTTT
>TRBD2|-|TRBJ2-7|TRBV6-2/TRBV6-3
CASSSPLAGTTYEQYF
TGTGCCAGCAGTTCACCTCTAGCGGGGACCACCTACGAGCAGTACTTC
>-|-|TRBJ2-1|TRBV7-8
CASSLAPWSDINEQFF
TGTGCCAGCAGCTTAGCGCCGTGGTCGGACATCAATGAGCAGTTCTTC
>-|-|TRBJ1-1|TRBV6-1
CASIPPGANTEAFF
TGTGCCAGCATTCCACCAGGGGCGAACACTGAAGCTTTCTTT
>-|few|TRBJ1-2|TRBV5-1
CASSSGVSEIDYGYTF
TGCGCCAGCAGCTCAGGGGTTAGCGAAATTGACTATGGCTACACCTTC
>TRBD1|few|TRBJ2-3|TRBV24-1
CATKTGGGDTQYF
TGTGCCACTAAGACAGGGGGCGGAGATACGCAGTATTTT
>-|-|TRBJ1-6|TRBV6-5
CASSYSRIGDSPLHF
TGTGCCAGCAGTTACTCGAGGATTGGGGATTCACCCCTCCACTTT
>TRBD1|few|TRBJ2-5|TRBV7-9
CASSLSRTGTEETQYF
TGTGCCAGCAGCCTCTCACGGACAGGGACGGAAGAGACCCAGTACTTC